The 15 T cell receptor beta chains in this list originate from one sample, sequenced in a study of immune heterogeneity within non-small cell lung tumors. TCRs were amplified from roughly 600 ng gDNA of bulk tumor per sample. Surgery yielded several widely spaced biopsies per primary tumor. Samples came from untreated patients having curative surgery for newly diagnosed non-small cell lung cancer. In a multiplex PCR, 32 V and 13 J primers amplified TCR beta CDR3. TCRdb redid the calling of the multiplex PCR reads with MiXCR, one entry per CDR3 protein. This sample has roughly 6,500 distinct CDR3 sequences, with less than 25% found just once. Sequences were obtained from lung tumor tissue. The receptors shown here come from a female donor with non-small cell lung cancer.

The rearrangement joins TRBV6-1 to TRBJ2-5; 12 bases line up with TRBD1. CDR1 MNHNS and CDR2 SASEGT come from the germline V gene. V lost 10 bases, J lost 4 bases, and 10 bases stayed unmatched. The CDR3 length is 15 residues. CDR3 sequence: CATQWGTGGRETQYF. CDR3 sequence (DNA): TGTGCCACCCAGTGGGGGACAGGGGGCCGAGAGACCCAGTACTTC.

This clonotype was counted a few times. The CDR3 here is CASRGTSGSASYNEQFF. The CDR3 coding sequence is TGTGCCAGCAGGGGGACTAGCGGGTCCGCCTCCTACAATGAGCAGTTCTTC. The chain carries TRBV6-1 and TRBJ2-1; 12 bases are a match to TRBD2. There are 17 residues in the CDR3. Germline CDR1 and CDR2: MNHNS and SASEGT. V was clipped by 6 bases and J by 0 bases; unmatched bases: 6.

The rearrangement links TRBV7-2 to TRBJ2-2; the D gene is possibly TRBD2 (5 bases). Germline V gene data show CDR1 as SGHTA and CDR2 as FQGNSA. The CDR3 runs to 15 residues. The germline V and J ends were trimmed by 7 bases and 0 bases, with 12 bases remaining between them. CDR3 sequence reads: CASIPDGTNTGELFF. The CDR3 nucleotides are TGTGCCAGCATCCCAGACGGGACGAACACCGGGGAGCTGTTTTTT.

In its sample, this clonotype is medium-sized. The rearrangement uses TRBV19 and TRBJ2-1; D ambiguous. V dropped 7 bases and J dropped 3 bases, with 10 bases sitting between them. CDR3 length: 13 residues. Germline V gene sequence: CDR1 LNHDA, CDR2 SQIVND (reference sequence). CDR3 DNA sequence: TGTGCCAGTACCCCAGGATACTACAATGAGCAGTTCTTC. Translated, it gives CASTPGYYNEQFF.

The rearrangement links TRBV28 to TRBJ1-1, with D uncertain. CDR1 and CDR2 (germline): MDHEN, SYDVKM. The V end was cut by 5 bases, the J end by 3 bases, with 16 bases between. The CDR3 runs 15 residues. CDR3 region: CASSTGGLRDTEAFF. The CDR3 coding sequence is TGTGCCAGCAGTACGGGCGGACTTCGGGACACTGAAGCTTTCTTT. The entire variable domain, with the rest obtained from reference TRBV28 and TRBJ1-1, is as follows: DVKVTQSSRYLVKRTGEKVFLECVQDMDHENMFWYRQDPGLGLRLIYFSYDVKMKEKGDIPEGYSVSREKKERFSLILESASTNQTSMYLCASSTGGLRDTEAFFGQGTRLTVV.

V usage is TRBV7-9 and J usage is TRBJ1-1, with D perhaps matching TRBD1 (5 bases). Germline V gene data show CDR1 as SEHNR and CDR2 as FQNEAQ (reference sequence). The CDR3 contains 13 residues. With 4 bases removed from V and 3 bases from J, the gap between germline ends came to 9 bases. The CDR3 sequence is CASSWGGDTEAFF. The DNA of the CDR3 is TGTGCCAGCAGCTGGGGGGGGGACACTGAAGCTTTCTTT.

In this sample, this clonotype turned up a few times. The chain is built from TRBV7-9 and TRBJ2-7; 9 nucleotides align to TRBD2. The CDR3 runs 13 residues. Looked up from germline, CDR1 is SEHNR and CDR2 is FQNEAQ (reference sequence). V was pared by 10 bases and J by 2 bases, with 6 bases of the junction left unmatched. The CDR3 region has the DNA TGTGCCACTCAAGGGACTAGCCCCTACGAGCAGTACTTC. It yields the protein CATQGTSPYEQYF.

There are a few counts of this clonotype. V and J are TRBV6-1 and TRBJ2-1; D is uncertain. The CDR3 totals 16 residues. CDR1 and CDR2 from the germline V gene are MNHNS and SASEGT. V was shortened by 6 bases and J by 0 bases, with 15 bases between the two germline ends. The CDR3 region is CASSRGIVYSYNEQFF. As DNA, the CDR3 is TGTGCCAGCAGCCGCGGAATCGTATACTCCTACAATGAGCAGTTCTTC.

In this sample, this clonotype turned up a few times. The CDR3: CASSELAGGPETQYF. CDR3 bases: TGTGCCAGCAGTGAATTAGCGGGAGGGCCAGAGACCCAGTACTTC. This chain connects TRBV6-1 to TRBJ2-5; 11 bases align to TRBD2. The germline CDR1 and CDR2 sequences are MNHNS and SASEGT. This CDR3 has 15 residues. J lost 4 bases, V lost 2 bases, and 3 bases had no gene match.

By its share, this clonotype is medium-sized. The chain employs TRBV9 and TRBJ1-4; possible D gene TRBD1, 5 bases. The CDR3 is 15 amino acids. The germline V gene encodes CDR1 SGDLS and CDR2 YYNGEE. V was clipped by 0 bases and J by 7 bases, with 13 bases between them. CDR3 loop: CASSVGVGVAEKLFF. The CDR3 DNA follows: TGTGCCAGCAGCGTAGGGGTAGGGGTAGCTGAAAAACTGTTTTTT.

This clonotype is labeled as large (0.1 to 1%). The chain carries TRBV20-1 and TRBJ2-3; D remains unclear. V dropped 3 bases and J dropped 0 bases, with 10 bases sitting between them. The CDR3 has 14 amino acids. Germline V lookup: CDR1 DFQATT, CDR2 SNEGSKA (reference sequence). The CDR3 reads CSASDGRSTDTQYF. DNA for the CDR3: TGCAGTGCTAGTGACGGCCGCAGCACAGATACGCAGTATTTT.

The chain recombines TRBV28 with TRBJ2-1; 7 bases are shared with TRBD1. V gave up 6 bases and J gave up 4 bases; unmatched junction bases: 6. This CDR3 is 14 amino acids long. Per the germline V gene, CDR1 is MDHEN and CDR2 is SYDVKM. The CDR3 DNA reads TGTGCCAGCAGGCCCCGGGACAGATACAATGAGCAGTTCTTC. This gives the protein CASRPRDRYNEQFF. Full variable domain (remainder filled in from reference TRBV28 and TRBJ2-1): DVKVTQSSRYLVKRTGEKVFLECVQDMDHENMFWYRQDPGLGLRLIYFSYDVKMKEKGDIPEGYSVSREKKERFSLILESASTNQTSMYLCASRPRDRYNEQFFGPGTRLTVL.

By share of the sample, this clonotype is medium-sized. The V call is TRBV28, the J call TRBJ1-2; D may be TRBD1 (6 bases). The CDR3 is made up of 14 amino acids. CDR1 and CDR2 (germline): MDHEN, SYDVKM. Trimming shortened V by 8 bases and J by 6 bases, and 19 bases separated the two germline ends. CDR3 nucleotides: TGTGCCAGCGGAGGGACATTGGCGCGCCATGGCTACACCTTC. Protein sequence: CASGGTLARHGYTF.

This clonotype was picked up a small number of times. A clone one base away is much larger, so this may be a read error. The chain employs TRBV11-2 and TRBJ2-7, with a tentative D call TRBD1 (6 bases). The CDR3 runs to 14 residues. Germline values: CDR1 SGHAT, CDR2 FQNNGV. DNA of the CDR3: TGTGCCAGCATCTTAGCAGGGGTCTCCTACGAGCAGTACTTC. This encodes CASILAGVSYEQYF.

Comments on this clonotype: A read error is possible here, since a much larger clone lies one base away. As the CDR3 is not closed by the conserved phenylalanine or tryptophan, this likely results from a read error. In DNA form, the CDR3 reads TGTGCCACCAGTGACCTTAGGACAGCCCGATCAAACTACAATGAGCAGTTCGTC. It codes for CATSDLRTARSNYNEQFV. The chain joins TRBV24-1 to TRBJ2-1; D perhaps matches TRBD1 (6 bases). This CDR3 comprises 18 residues. The V end was cut by 4 bases, the J end by 3 bases, with 21 bases between. Germline CDR1 is KGHDR and CDR2 is SFDVKD.